A single T cell receptor (beta chain) is shown here with its context. TCR beta sequencing covered blood CD8+ and CD4+ T cells. The data originate from a study of CD8 T cells in Susac syndrome. Reverse transcription of roughly 0.5 to 1 ug RNA used random hexamers. The amplification used immunoSEQ multiplex PCR on TCR beta CDR3; it spanned 54 Vbeta and 13 Jbeta. TCRdb re-called the immunoSEQ multiplex PCR reads with MiXCR, one entry per CDR3 protein. The repertoire has about 280,000 distinct CDR3 sequences, 80% to 90% of them found once; the top ten carry over 0.1%. Material: CD8+ T cells from PBMCs. This receptor was taken from a human donor with multiple sclerosis.

This CDR3 reads CSASPKYQETQYF. The CDR3 bases are TGCAGTGCTAGTCCGAAGTACCAAGAGACCCAGTACTTC. The V gene is TRBV20-1, the J gene TRBJ2-5; D unclear. Germline-derived CDR1 and CDR2 are DFQATT and SNEGSKA (reference sequence). The CDR3 covers 13 residues. V lost 3 bases, J lost 0 bases, and 8 bases lay in between.